This TCR beta chain was recovered during a study of a mutant IDH1 vaccine in newly diagnosed glioma. Overall study context: Vaccinations were initiated 4-6 weeks following radiotherapy alone, or were given together with temozolomide cycles. Every participant had undergone radiotherapy, temozolomide, or both before, and most underwent both.

Time point given: week 5, during vaccination. The investigators gave 300 ug of mutant IDH1 20-mer peptide in each vaccine dose, together with topical imiquimod. Deletions cut 2 bases from V and 4 bases from J, with 7 bases between. Germline V CDR1 and CDR2: ENHRY, SYGVKD. The CDR3 runs 13 residues. With regard to this clone: Its antigen is not identified.

Here immunoSEQ multiplex PCR was the method, and the copy in TCRdb shows in-frame clones only, minus some. The sample lists 70,000 to 90,000 clones, 91% seen once, with about 0.6% in the top ten. The receptor comes from a woman aged 50 to 60 with glioma. Sequences were derived from PBMCs, sampled from a glioma patient whose treatment included an IDH1 peptide vaccine. V gene TRBV10-3 combines with J gene TRBJ2-3, with a possible D match to TRBD2 (6 bases). CDR3 bases: TGTGCCATCAGTGAGCGGGAGTCAGATACGCAGTATTTT. Protein: CAISERESDTQYF.